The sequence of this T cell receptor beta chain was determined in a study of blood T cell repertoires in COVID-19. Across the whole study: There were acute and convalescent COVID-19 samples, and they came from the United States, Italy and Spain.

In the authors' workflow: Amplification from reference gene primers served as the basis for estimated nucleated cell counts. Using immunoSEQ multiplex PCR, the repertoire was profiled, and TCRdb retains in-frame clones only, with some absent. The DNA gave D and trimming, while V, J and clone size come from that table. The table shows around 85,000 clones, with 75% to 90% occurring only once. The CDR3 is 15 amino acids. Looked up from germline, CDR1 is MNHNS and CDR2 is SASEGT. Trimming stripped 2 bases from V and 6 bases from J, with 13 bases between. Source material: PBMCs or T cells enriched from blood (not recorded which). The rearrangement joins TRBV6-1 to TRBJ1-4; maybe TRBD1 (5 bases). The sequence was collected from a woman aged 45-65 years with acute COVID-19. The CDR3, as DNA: TGTGCCAGCAGTGAACACGGCAGGGATGATGAAAAACTGTTTTTT. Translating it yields CASSEHGRDDEKLFF.